Following are 21 T cell receptor beta chains from one sample sequenced in a study of T cell responses to AZD1222 COVID-19 vaccine. Repertoires were generated with immunoSEQ multiplex PCR, while TCRdb's copy carries only in-frame clones and drops some. The sample includes about 100,000 clones, 90% of them seen just once. Specimen: peripheral blood, collected on day 0 of AZD1222 vaccination. Receptors originate from an adult in good health.

The chain uses TRBV19 and TRBJ2-3; 8 bases are a match to TRBD1. The germline V gene encodes CDR1 LNHDA and CDR2 SQIVND (reference sequence). This CDR3 is 16 amino acids long. V shed 3 bases and J 3 bases; nucleotides not matched to a gene: 8. CDR3 sequence: CASSIRQGAFTDTQYF. The CDR3 bases are TGTGCCAGTAGTATTAGGCAGGGGGCGTTTACAGATACGCAGTATTTT.

The chain joins TRBV7-3 to TRBJ2-3, with D perhaps TRBD1 or TRBD2 (5 bases each). CDR1 and CDR2 from the germline V gene are SGHTA and FQGTGA. V dropped 4 bases and J dropped 4 bases, with 9 bases sitting between them. This CDR3 spans 13 amino acids. This CDR3 reads CASSYGGADTQYF. The DNA for the CDR3 is TGTGCCAGCAGCTATGGGGGAGCAGATACGCAGTATTTT.

The chain couples TRBV5-4 to TRBJ2-3; no clear D. Trimming stripped 3 bases from V and 0 bases from J, with 14 bases between. The CDR3 is 16 amino acids. Germline lookup yields CDR1 SGHNT and CDR2 YYREEE (reference sequence). The CDR3 region has the DNA TGTGCCAGCAGCTCGGTCAGACTTTCAAGCACAGATACGCAGTATTTT. It is translated as CASSSVRLSSTDTQYF. Full variable domain (remainder filled in from reference TRBV5-4 and TRBJ2-3): ETGVTQSPTHLIKTRGQQVTLRCSSQSGHNTVSWYQQALGQGPQFIFQYYREEENGRGNFPPRFSGLQFPNYSSELNVNALELDDSALYLCASSSVRLSSTDTQYFGPGTRLTVL.

The rearrangement joins TRBV5-1 to TRBJ1-5; no firm D call. CDR3 length: 13 residues. Trimming shortened V by 0 bases and J by 2 bases, and 3 bases separated the two germline ends. Germline CDR1 SGHRS, CDR2 YFSETQ. The CDR3 DNA reads TGCGCCAGCAGCTTGGACGGCAATCAGCCCCAGCATTTT. As protein: CASSLDGNQPQHF. The entire variable domain, with the rest obtained from reference TRBV5-1 and TRBJ1-5, is as follows: KAGVTQTPRYLIKTRGQQVTLSCSPISGHRSVSWYQQTPGQGLQFLFEYFSETQRNKGNFPGRFSGRQFSNSRSEMNVSTLELGDSALYLCASSLDGNQPQHFGDGTRLSIL.

The chain couples TRBV6-4 to TRBJ2-7; D gene unclear. V lost 0 bases and J lost 0, with 6 bases in between. Germline CDR1 and CDR2: MRHNA and SNTAGT. CDR3 length: 14 amino acids. For the CDR3, the DNA is TGTGCCAGCAGTGACTCGGAGAGCTCCTACGAGCAGTACTTC. Its translation is CASSDSESSYEQYF.

The chain has TRBV13 and TRBJ2-1; either TRBD1 or TRBD2 may fit D (5 bases each). Germline V gene data show CDR1 as PRHDT and CDR2 as FYEKMQ (reference sequence). The V and J ends lost 6 bases and 3 bases respectively, with 18 bases between them. The CDR3 consists of 16 residues. CDR3 sequence: CASRGEASRLYNEQFF. CDR3 bases: TGTGCCAGCAGGGGGGAAGCGAGTAGGCTCTACAATGAGCAGTTCTTC. The full variable domain, completed using reference TRBV13 and TRBJ2-1, is AAGVIQSPRHLIKEKRETATLKCYPIPRHDTVYWYQQGPGQDPQFLISFYEKMQSDKGSIPDRFSAQQFSDYHSELNMSSLELGDSALYFCASRGEASRLYNEQFFGPGTRLTVL.

This sequence joins TRBV7-9 and TRBJ1-5; D might be TRBD1 (5 bases). Germline V gene lookup returns CDR1 SEHNR and CDR2 FQNEAQ (reference sequence). Trimming shortened V by 1 base and J by 5 bases, and 9 bases separated the two germline ends. The CDR3 runs to 14 residues. The CDR3 nucleotides are TGTGCCAGCAGCTTAGGAGGGGTGCATCAGCCCCAGCATTTT. Translating gives CASSLGGVHQPQHF.

This chain joins TRBV29-1 and TRBJ1-2; a weak D match, TRBD1 (6 bases). V lost 7 bases and J 5 bases, leaving 11 bases between the germline ends. The CDR3 has 11 residues. Germline V lookup: CDR1 SQVTM, CDR2 ANQGSEA. The CDR3 bases are TGCAGCGCCCGGACAGCTTATGGCTACACCTTC. Translation: CSARTAYGYTF.

CDR3 bases: TGTGCCAGCAGTTTATACGGCCAGGGTGGATACACTGAAGCTTTCTTT. This translates into CASSLYGQGGYTEAFF. The genes are TRBV27 and TRBJ1-1; D is possibly TRBD1 (5 bases). The germline V and J ends were trimmed by 1 base and 3 bases, with 15 bases remaining between them. This CDR3 is built from 16 residues. Germline CDR1 reads MNHEY; CDR2 reads SMNVEV (reference sequence).

A few counts support this clone. The genes are TRBV6-1 and TRBJ2-7, with D perhaps matching TRBD1 (6 bases). Trimming stripped 2 bases from V and 5 bases from J, with 16 bases between. Germline lookup yields CDR1 MNHNS and CDR2 SASEGT. The CDR3 consists of 15 residues. CDR3 in DNA: TGTGCCAGCAGTGAAATCCGGACAGTGAATAACGAGCAGTACTTC. It codes for CASSEIRTVNNEQYF.

This chain joins TRBV28 and TRBJ1-2; the D is unclear. CDR1 and CDR2 (germline): MDHEN, SYDVKM. Trimming took off 5 bases at V and 12 bases at J, with 19 bases between the two ends. The length of the CDR3 is 13 residues. The CDR3 sequence: CASSQAQLKLNTF. Written as DNA, the CDR3 is TGTGCCAGCAGTCAAGCCCAGTTGAAGCTCAACACCTTC.

This clone was recorded only once. The rearrangement links TRBV5-1 to TRBJ1-1, with D maybe TRBD1 (5 bases). V was clipped by 4 bases and J by 2 bases, with 6 bases between them. The CDR3 is 12 residues long. Germline V gene data show CDR1 as SGHRS and CDR2 as YFSETQ. The CDR3 protein is CASSRGNTEAFF. CDR3 bases: TGCGCCAGCAGCAGGGGAAACACTGAAGCTTTCTTT. The full variable domain, with the rest looked up from reference TRBV5-1 and TRBJ1-1, is KAGVTQTPRYLIKTRGQQVTLSCSPISGHRSVSWYQQTPGQGLQFLFEYFSETQRNKGNFPGRFSGRQFSNSRSEMNVSTLELGDSALYLCASSRGNTEAFFGQGTRLTVV.

This chain uses TRBV2 with TRBJ2-2; no firm D call. The CDR3 runs to 15 residues. The germline V gene encodes CDR1 SNHLY and CDR2 FYNNEI. The V gene lost 6 bases and the J gene lost 0 bases, with 11 bases spanning the gap. In nucleotides, the CDR3 is TGTGCCAGCAGGCGGCGGAGTACGAACACCGGGGAGCTGTTTTTT. This codes for CASRRRSTNTGELFF.

The J gene is TRBJ1-4, the V gene TRBV19; 8 bases match TRBD1. The J segment lost 8 bases and the V segment lost 6 bases, leaving 8 bases of the junction unmatched. This CDR3 region has 14 residues. Germline values: CDR1 LNHDA, CDR2 SQIVND (reference sequence). This chain's CDR3 is CASRPGQGREKLFF. DNA for the CDR3: TGTGCCAGTAGACCCGGACAGGGACGCGAAAAACTGTTTTTT.

The V call is TRBV7-9, the J call TRBJ1-3; D not resolved. The CDR3 extends over 15 amino acids. Germline V gene lookup returns CDR1 SEHNR and CDR2 FQNEAQ (reference sequence). Trimming cost V 3 bases and J 0 bases, with 9 bases left between them. The CDR3 is CASSFSTVSGNTIYF. The CDR3 region has the DNA TGTGCCAGCAGCTTCTCCACCGTCTCTGGAAACACCATATATTTT. The full variable domain, rest sourced from reference TRBV7-9 and TRBJ1-3, is DTGVSQNPRHKITKRGQNVTFRCDPISEHNRLYWYRQTLGQGPEFLTYFQNEAQLEKSRLLSDRFSAERPKGSFSTLEIQRTEQGDSAMYLCASSFSTVSGNTIYFGEGSWLTVV.

The genes are TRBV14 and TRBJ2-3, with a tentative D call TRBD1 (5 bases). The germline gives CDR1 SGHDN, CDR2 FVKESK. The CDR3 contains 13 residues. V lost 6 bases, J lost 4 bases, and 11 bases lay in between. CDR3 coding DNA: TGTGCCAGCAGTCTAAGGGGCGCAGATACGCAGTATTTT. This translates into CASSLRGADTQYF.

The rearrangement joins TRBV5-6 to TRBJ1-1; 7 bases agree with TRBD1. V lost 4 bases, J lost 11 bases, and 11 bases stayed unmatched. Germline V gives CDR1 SGHDT, CDR2 YYEEEE. The CDR3 runs to 13 residues. The CDR3 protein is CASSTGRQGDAFF. For the CDR3, the DNA is TGTGCCAGCAGCACGGGACGGCAGGGGGATGCTTTCTTT.

This clone was seen a single time. This chain connects TRBV5-1 to TRBJ2-5, with unresolved D. V lost 0 bases and J 5 bases, leaving 17 bases between the germline ends. There are 16 residues in the CDR3. Germline V gene lookup returns CDR1 SGHRS and CDR2 YFSETQ. Here the CDR3 reads CASSLVPGLGQETQYF. The CDR3 bases are TGCGCCAGCAGCTTGGTTCCAGGCCTGGGTCAGGAGACCCAGTACTTC.

This sequence joins TRBV5-4 and TRBJ2-5, with D perhaps matching TRBD1 (6 bases). This CDR3 has 14 residues. Germline loops: CDR1 SGHNT, CDR2 YYREEE (reference sequence). The V and J ends lost 4 bases and 5 bases respectively, with 15 bases between them. This CDR3 is CASSPLRGRETQYF. The CDR3 bases are TGTGCCAGCAGCCCACTCAGGGGAAGGGAGACCCAGTACTTC.

The chain combines TRBV10-3 with TRBJ1-3; D might be TRBD1 (5 bases). The germline V gene has CDR1 ENHRY and CDR2 SYGVKD. Deletions cut 9 bases from V and 6 bases from J, with 15 bases between. There are 13 residues in the CDR3. The CDR3 loop is CAMEDRSLNTIYF. CDR3 bases: TGTGCCATGGAAGACAGATCCCTAAACACCATATATTTT.

This chain joins TRBV20-1 and TRBJ1-1; D might be TRBD1 (6 bases). Germline V gives CDR1 DFQATT, CDR2 SNEGSKA (reference sequence). Between the trimmed V and J ends, which lost 4 bases and 5 bases, there was a span of 8 bases. This CDR3 spans 11 amino acids. CDR3 bases: TGCAGTGCTACAGGGGATACTGAAGCTTTCTTT. Its protein product is CSATGDTEAFF.